This TCR beta chain was sequenced for a study of radiotherapy plus CTLA-4 blockade in lung cancer (dated by TCRdb to 2016 to 2018). Regarding the study in general: Objective responses occurred in 18% of enrolled patients, and around 30% achieved disease control.

Beyond this particular receptor, the publication reports: Increased serum interferon-beta after radiation, together with early dynamic changes in blood T cell clones, were reported to be the strongest predictors of response. After treatment with radiotherapy and ipilimumab, TCR clones that originated in tumors expanded in peripheral blood.

The library relied on the immunoSEQ multiplex PCR assay. TCRdb retrieved this table from immuneACCESS and kept in-frame rearrangements only. Not all clones are present; in checked studies, unresolved V genes account for under half, and no reason is known for the remainder. This sample has 35,000 to 45,000 clones in its table, and over 60% of those were observed once. The top ten constitute roughly a tenth of the sample. This clone showed up just a few times. Its antigen remains undetermined. The sample holds no much larger clone one base away, and base qualities are not on file. In this study, focal radiation therapy paired with CTLA-4 blockade (ipilimumab) was tested in patients who had chemo-refractory metastatic non-small-cell lung cancer. The germline ends are 15 bases apart after V is trimmed by 10 bases and J by 4 bases. The CDR3 holds 13 amino acids from the cysteine to the phenylalanine. CDR3 DNA only is kept here, 39 bases in frame from base 1. Sequences MNHEY (CDR1) and SVGAGI (CDR2) are obtained from the germline V gene.

The rearrangement combines TRBV6-5 with TRBJ2-3; the D gene is possibly TRBD1, with 5 bases matching. This TCR was sampled from a human donor with non-small cell lung cancer who had stable disease on radiotherapy plus ipilimumab. This material consisted of peripheral blood, taken from a patient treated with radiotherapy plus ipilimumab. The DNA sequence reads TGTGCCATCTCAGGGTTCGGTGCAGATACGCAGTATTTT. It translates as CAISGFGADTQYF.